This TCR beta chain was sequenced during a study of CXCR3-negative and CXCR3-positive naive CD8 T cells (dated by TCRdb to between 2018 and 2021). With respect to the entire study: About 135 million TRB reads were obtained in total, roughly 1.5 +/- 0.3 million reads per library. Diversity and physicochemical repertoire analyses were performed on around 10 donors pooled from two independent experiments. TRBV-TRBJ cluster analysis included naive subsets from several donors and memory cells from 3 donors. Overall study outcomes, separate from this receptor: Compared with CXCR3-negative naive cells, CXCR3-positive naive cells had TRB CDR3s with higher hydrophobicity (lower Kidera factor 4), lower energy, and higher strength and volume indices. Both naive subsets had comparably high repertoire diversity, while memory CD8+ T cells had much lower repertoire diversity. Freshly isolated PBMCs were used for most assays because CXCR3 expression went down partially after cryopreservation. Within the same donor, TRBV-TRBJ usage looked similar between naive CXCR3-negative and CXCR3-positive cells, but memory cells had distinct patterns. Because surface CD5, which is linked to self-reactivity in mice, was comparable between the naive subsets, TCR interaction strength was also inferred from TRB CDR3 physicochemical properties.

Sequencing instrument: NextSeq 550. The Human TCR Profiling Kit (MiLaboratory) was used to prepare UMI-labeled 5' RACE TRB cDNA libraries. cDNA synthesis used the entire amount of extracted RNA, and PCR amplification then used the entire amount of cDNA produced. Libraries were prepared in parallel with an identical number of PCR cycles. The authors processed their data as follows. With a minimum of two reads required per UMI, MIGEC and MiXCR pulled out about 50,000 +/- 10,000 unique UMI-labeled TRB cDNA molecules from each library. Each library averaged about 37,000 +/- 9,700 functional in-frame TRB CDR3 nucleotide clonotypes without stop codons. After downsampling to 5000 UMI-labeled TRB molecules per sample, diversity metrics such as normalized Shannon-Wiener and Chao1 were calculated in VDJtools. VDJtools computed clonotype-size-weighted physicochemical properties of the central five CDR3 residues: interaction energy, strength, volume and Kidera factor 4. Reads reprocessed by TCRdb are summarized as one entry per CDR3 protein sequence, and DNA is absent. The V and J calls reflect TCRdb's pipeline rather than the authors' work. The sample's own table lists about 120,000 distinct CDR3 sequences. The top ten hold 0.5% to 0.75% of the sample.

The CDR3 numbers 15 residues from cysteine through phenylalanine. The DNA is unrecorded. From a lookup of the germline V gene, CDR1 and CDR2 are MNHNS and SASEGT. Of note for this clonotype: Its recognized antigen is unknown.

Each CD8+ T cell subset was flow-sorted in triplicate, with fewer than 350,000 cells per subset placed directly into RLT lysis buffer. Naive CD8+ T cells were defined stringently as CD45RO-CCR7+CD27+CD95- to exclude memory contaminants. Using standard density gradient centrifugation, peripheral blood mononuclear cells were isolated from buffy coats. A FACSAria III was used to flow-sort naive CXCR3-negative and CXCR3-positive CD8+ T cells. An RNeasy Mini Kit was used to extract total RNA from the sorted cells. This TCR derives from a human donor in good health. Some clones in this sample may be carry-over from other donors' samples. The chain couples TRBV6-1 to TRBJ1-4. The sequenced sample was naive CXCR3+ CD8+ T cells from blood. The cell subset or site label on this specimen signifies: CD45RO-CCR7+CD27+CD95- naive CD8+ T cells expressing CXCR3 (TNR3+). Here the CDR3 is given as CASSEGTSTNEKLFF.